This T cell receptor (beta chain) comes out of a study of blood T cells in healthy people across ages. With 6 bases removed from V and 3 bases from J, the gap between germline ends came to 10 bases. This CDR3 comprises 13 residues. The donors, all healthy, were Caucasians living in Russia, aged about 6 to 90. The authors drew 7.5 to 10 milliliters of peripheral blood from each donor. This clonotype occurred a few times. A second roughly 6 to 11 cycle PCR used barcoded and J-beta primers. TCRdb re-analysed the 5' RACE reads in MiXCR, keeping a single row per CDR3 protein. The sample yields 1.5 million to 2 million distinct CDR3 sequences, 28% seen once.

The receptor was isolated from a woman younger than 45 in good health. V usage is TRBV12-3 or TRBV12-4 and J usage is TRBJ2-3; TRBD2 might be the D (5 bases). The sample consisted of blood. The CDR3 is CASRLRGTDTQYF. CDR3 nucleotide sequence: TGTGCCAGCAGGCTTCGGGGTACAGATACGCAGTATTTT.